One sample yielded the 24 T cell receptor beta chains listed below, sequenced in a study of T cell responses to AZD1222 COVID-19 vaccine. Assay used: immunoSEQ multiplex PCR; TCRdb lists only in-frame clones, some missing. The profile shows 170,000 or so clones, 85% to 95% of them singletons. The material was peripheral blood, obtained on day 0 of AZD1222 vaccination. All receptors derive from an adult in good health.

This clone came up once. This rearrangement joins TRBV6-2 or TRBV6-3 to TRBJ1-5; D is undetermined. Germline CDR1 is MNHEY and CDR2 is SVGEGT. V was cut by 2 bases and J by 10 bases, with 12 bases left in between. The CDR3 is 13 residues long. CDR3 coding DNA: TGTGCCAGCAGTTACAGTTATTCCAGCCCCCAGCATTTT. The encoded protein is CASSYSYSSPQHF.

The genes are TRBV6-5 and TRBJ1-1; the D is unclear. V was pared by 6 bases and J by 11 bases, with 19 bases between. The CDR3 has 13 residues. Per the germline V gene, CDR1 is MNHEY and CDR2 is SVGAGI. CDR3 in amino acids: CASSQTSERRAFF. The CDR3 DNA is TGTGCCAGCAGCCAGACCTCGGAGAGGAGGGCTTTCTTT.

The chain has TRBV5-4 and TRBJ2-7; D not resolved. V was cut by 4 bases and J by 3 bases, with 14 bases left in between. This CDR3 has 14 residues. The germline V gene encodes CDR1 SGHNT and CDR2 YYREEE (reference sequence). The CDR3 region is CASSRLGRIYEQYF. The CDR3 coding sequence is TGTGCCAGCAGCCGCCTCGGTCGGATCTACGAGCAGTACTTC.

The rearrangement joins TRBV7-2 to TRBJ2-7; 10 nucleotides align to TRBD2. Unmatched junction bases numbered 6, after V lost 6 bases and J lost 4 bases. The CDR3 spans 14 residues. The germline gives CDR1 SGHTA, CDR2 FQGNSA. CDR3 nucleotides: TGTGCCAGCAGATGGGGAGCGGGGGGGTACGAGCAGTACTTC. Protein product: CASRWGAGGYEQYF.

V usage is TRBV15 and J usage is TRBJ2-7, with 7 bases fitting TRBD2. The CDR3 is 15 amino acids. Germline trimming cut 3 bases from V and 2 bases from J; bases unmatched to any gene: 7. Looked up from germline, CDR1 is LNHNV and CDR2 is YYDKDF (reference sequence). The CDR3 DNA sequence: TGTGCCACCAGCAGCCAAGAGCGGGGACCCTACGAGCAGTACTTC. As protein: CATSSQERGPYEQYF.

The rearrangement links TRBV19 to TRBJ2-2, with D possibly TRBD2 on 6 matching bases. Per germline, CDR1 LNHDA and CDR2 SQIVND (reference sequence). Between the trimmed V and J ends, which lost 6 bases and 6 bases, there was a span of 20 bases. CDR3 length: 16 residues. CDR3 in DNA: TGTGCCAGTAGGTACCCGGGACTTTATAATTCCGGGGAGCTGTTTTTT. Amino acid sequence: CASRYPGLYNSGELFF.

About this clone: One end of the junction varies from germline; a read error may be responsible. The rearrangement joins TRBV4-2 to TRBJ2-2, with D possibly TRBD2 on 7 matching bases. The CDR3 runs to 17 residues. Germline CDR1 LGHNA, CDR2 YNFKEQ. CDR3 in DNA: TGTGCCAACAGCCAAGTAGGGGGGGCGGTAGAAACCGGGGAGCTGTTTTTT. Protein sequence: CANSQVGGAVETGELFF.

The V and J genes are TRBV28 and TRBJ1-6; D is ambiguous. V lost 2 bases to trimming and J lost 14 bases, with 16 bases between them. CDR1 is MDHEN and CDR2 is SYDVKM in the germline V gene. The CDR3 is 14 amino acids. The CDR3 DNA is TGTGCCAGCAGTTTACAACGACAAGACGGGGCCCTCCACTTT. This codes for CASSLQRQDGALHF.

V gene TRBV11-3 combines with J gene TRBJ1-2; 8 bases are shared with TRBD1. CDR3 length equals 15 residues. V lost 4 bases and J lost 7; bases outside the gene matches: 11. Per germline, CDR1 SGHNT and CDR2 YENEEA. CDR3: CASSSGTGGIGGYTF. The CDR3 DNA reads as TGTGCCAGCAGCTCCGGCACAGGGGGGATTGGTGGCTACACCTTC.

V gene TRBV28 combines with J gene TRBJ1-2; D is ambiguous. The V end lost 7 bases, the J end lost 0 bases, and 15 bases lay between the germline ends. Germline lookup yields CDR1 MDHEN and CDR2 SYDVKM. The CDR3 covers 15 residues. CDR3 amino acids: CASTPVERSNYGYTF. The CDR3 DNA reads TGTGCCAGCACCCCTGTGGAGCGCTCTAACTATGGCTACACCTTC.

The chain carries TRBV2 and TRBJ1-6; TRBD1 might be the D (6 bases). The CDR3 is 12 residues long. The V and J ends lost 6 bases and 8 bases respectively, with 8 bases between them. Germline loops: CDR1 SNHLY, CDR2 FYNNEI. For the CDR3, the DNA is TGTGCCAGCAGCGAGGGGGATTCACCCCTCCACTTT. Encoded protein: CASSEGDSPLHF.

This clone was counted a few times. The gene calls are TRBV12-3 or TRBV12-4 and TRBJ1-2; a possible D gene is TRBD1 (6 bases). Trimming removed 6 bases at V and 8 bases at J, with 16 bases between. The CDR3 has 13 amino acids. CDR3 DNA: TGTGCCAGCAGCAAAAGGGGACAATACGGCTACACCTTC. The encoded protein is CASSKRGQYGYTF.

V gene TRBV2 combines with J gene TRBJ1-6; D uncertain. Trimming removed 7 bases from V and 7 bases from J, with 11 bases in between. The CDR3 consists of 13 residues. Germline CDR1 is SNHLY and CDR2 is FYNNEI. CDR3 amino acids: CASNLDGNSPLHF. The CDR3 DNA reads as TGTGCCAGCAACCTGGACGGGAATTCACCCCTCCACTTT.

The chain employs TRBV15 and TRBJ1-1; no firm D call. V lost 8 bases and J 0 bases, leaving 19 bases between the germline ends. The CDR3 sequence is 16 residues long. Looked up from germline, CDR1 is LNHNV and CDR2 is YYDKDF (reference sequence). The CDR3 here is CATLAYREILNTEAFF. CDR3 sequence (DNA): TGTGCCACCCTAGCATACCGGGAGATTTTGAACACTGAAGCTTTCTTT.

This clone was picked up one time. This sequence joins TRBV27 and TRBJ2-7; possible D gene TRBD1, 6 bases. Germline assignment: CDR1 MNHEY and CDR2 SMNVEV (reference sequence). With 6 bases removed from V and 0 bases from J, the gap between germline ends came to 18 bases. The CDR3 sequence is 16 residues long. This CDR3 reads CASRRSGGLNSYEQYF. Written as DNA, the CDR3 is TGTGCCAGCAGACGGTCTGGGGGCCTTAACTCCTACGAGCAGTACTTC.

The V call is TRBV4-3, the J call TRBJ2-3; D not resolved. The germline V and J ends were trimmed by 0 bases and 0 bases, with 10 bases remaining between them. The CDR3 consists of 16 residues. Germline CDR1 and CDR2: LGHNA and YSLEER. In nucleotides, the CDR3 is TGCGCCAGCAGCCAAGATCCTGGACCTAGCACAGATACGCAGTATTTT. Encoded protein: CASSQDPGPSTDTQYF.

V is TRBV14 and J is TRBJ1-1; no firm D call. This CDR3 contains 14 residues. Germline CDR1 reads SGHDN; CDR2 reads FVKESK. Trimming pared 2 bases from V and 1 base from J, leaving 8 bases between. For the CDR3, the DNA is TGTGCCAGCAGCCAAAGAACGGGGAACACTGAAGCTTTCTTT. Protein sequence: CASSQRTGNTEAFF. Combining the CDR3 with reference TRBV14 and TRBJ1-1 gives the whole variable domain EAGVTQFPSHSVIEKGQTVTLRCDPISGHDNLYWYRRVMGKEIKFLLHFVKESKQDESGMPNNRFLAERTGGTYSTLKVQPAELEDSGVYFCASSQRTGNTEAFFGQGTRLTVV.

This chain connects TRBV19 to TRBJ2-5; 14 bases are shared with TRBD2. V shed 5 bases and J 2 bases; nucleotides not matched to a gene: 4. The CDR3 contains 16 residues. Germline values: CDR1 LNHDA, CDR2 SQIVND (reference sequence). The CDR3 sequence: CASSPWTSGGQETQYF. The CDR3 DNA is TGTGCCAGTAGTCCTTGGACTAGCGGGGGGCAAGAGACCCAGTACTTC.

The DNA of the CDR3 is TGTGCCACCGAGACTCAGGGGGCGAACACCGGGGAGCTGTTTTTT. Translation gives CATETQGANTGELFF. The rearrangement uses TRBV21-1 and TRBJ2-2; the D segment call TRBD1 is taken from the table without a DNA check. TRBV21-1 is listed as a pseudogene. CDR3 length: 15 amino acids.

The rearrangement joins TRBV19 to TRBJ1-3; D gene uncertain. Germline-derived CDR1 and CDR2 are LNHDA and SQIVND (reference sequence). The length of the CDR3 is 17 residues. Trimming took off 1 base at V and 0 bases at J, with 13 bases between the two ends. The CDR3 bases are TGTGCCAGTAGTATAGGGGCCGTGGTACACTCTGGAAACACCATATATTTT. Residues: CASSIGAVVHSGNTIYF.

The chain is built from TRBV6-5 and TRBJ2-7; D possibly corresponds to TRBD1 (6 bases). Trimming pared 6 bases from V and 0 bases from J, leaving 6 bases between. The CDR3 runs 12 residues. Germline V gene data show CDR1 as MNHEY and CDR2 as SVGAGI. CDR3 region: CASRTGSYEQYF. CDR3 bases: TGTGCCAGCAGGACAGGCTCCTACGAGCAGTACTTC.

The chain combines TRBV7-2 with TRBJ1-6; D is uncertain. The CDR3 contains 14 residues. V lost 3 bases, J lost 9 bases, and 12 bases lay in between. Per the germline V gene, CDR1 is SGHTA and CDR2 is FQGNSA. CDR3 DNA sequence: TGTGCCAGCAGCTTTGGGTACTCCAGTTCACCCCTCCACTTT. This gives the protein CASSFGYSSSPLHF.

The CDR3 reads CASSQRSSGGNTGELFF. The CDR3 region has the DNA TGTGCCAGCAGCCAGCGGTCTTCGGGGGGAAACACCGGGGAGCTGTTTTTT. The V call is TRBV3-1 (or the pseudogene TRBV3-2), the J call TRBJ2-2, with 7 bases lining up with TRBD2. Looked up from germline, CDR1 is LGHDT and CDR2 is YNNKEL (reference sequence). The CDR3 extends over 17 amino acids. V dropped 3 bases and J dropped 2; count of bases not matched to a gene: 9.

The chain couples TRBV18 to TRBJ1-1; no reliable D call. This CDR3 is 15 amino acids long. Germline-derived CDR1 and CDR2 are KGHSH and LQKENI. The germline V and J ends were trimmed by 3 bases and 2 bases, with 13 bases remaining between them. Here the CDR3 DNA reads TGTGCCAGCTCACCCGCGCGGCAGAGCAACACTGAAGCTTTCTTT. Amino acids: CASSPARQSNTEAFF. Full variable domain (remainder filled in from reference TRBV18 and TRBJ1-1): NAGVMQNPRHLVRRRGQEARLRCSPMKGHSHVYWYRQLPEEGLKFMVYLQKENIIDESGMPKERFSAEFPKEGPSILRIQQVVRGDSAAYFCASSPARQSNTEAFFGQGTRLTVV.